A single TCR beta chain is shown here with its context. The antigen remains unidentified. The sample has other DNA sequences that encode this CDR3 too. The CDR3 length is 12 residues. The V and J ends lost 5 bases and 4 bases respectively, with 6 bases between them. Germline CDR1 LGHNA, CDR2 YSLEER. The naive CD8 population came from CD45RO-negative cells selected for CCR7, without terminally differentiated effector memory CD45RA+ cells. Study donors comprised healthy, HIV-negative adults devoid of recent acute infection or vaccination. In the original analysis: In the immunoSEQ data, sequences were junction-only and lacked quality scores, so filtering differed. Assay used: immunoSEQ multiplex PCR; TCRdb lists only in-frame clones, some missing. The V and J calls and the clone size are those of that table, but D and trimming were determined from the DNA. The sample lists under 2,000,000 clones; roughly 94% were seen once.

This sample was taken from a study of shared clonotypes between healthy human individuals. About the study: With ages of 18 to 49, the donors were two women and a few men. Study-wide findings and caveats: Estimated richness was generally greater in naive than memory subsets.

This TCR came from a man aged 18-30 years in good health. Material: naive CD8+ T cells sorted from blood. V is TRBV4-3 and J is TRBJ2-1; D gene uncertain. CDR3 coding DNA: TGCGCCAGCAGCAGGGATTACAATGAGCAGTTCTTC. It yields the protein CASSRDYNEQFF.